The TCR beta chain described here comes from a study of T cells in tuberculosis. Study-level findings and limits: The stringent gate may have excluded weak CD1B-GMM tetramer binders.

Sorting used thawed, overnight-rested PBMC stained with anti-CD3, a viability dye and GMM-loaded CD1B tetramer. C32 glucose monomycolate from Rhodococcus equi was loaded onto the CD1B tetramers. About 100,000 tetramer-negative cells were sorted from each donor. The V and J ends lost 3 bases and 11 bases, in that order; junction bases with no gene match: 13. This CDR3 has 16 residues. Germline-derived CDR1 and CDR2 are LNHDA and SQIVND (reference sequence). Sequencing of TCR-alpha and TCR-beta chains was unpaired. The method was immunoSEQ multiplex PCR; TCRdb's version includes in-frame clones alone and lacks a portion of them. The table includes 54,000 or so clones, around 81% detected once.

The rearrangement links TRBV19 to TRBJ2-4, with 10 bases identical to TRBD1. Input material: CD1b-GMM tetramer-negative cells sorted from PBMCs. The TCR originated in an adult woman with latent tuberculosis. The CDR3 spells CASSIMGPRQGAVQYF. The CDR3 bases are TGTGCCAGTAGTATCATGGGGCCACGACAGGGGGCGGTTCAGTACTTC.